This T cell receptor beta chain is drawn from a study of blood T cell repertoires in COVID-19. Across the whole study: Samples taken during acute and convalescent COVID-19 were collected in the United States, Italy and Spain. Sources were T cells, B-cell-depleted T cells, or PBMCs; the material itself was cDNA or gDNA.

Per the original methods: The assay estimated nucleated cells by amplifying reference gene primers. TCRdb's copy holds only in-frame clones and misses some; the assay was immunoSEQ multiplex PCR. V and J calls and clone size are as listed in that table; D and trimming were resolved from the DNA. The profile shows some 180,000 clones, 75% to 90% of them singletons. This CDR3 region has 14 residues. The ends were cut back, 5 bases at V and 5 bases at J, with 15 bases in the middle. In germline, CDR1 is SGHTA, CDR2 FQGNSA. Patients at the Seattle site were enrolled during active infection and followed longitudinally.

The chain has TRBV7-2 and TRBJ2-5; D possibly corresponds to TRBD1 (6 bases). The sample taken for sequencing was peripheral blood. The TCR sequence derives from a woman between 35 and 50 years old with COVID-19, enrolled during active disease. The CDR3 sequence is CASSPPRGKETQYF. The CDR3 DNA sequence: TGTGCCAGCAGCCCCCCTAGGGGGAAGGAGACCCAGTACTTC.